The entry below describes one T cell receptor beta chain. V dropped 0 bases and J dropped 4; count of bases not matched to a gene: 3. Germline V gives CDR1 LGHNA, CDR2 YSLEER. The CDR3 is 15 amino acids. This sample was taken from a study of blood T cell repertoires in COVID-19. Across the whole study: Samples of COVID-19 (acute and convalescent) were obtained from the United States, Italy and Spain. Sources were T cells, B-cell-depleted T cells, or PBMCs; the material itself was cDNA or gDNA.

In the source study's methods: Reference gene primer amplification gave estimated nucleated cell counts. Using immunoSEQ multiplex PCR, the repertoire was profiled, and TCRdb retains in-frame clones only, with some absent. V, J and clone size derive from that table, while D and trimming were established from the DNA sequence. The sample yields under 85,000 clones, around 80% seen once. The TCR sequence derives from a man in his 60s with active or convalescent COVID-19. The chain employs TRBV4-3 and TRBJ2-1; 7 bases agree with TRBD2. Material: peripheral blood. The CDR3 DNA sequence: TGCGCCAGCAGCCAAGAACTAGCGTCTTACAATGAGCAGTTCTTC. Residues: CASSQELASYNEQFF.